These 3 T cell receptor beta chains were all obtained from the same sample, sequenced in a study of CD8 T cells in ankylosing spondylitis. In TCRdb, the 5' RACE reads were re-called with MiXCR into one record per CDR3 protein. In the table there are 340,000 or so distinct CDR3 sequences, under 15% of which are singletons. Sequenced: blood, either unsorted or a sorted T cell fraction (not recorded which). These receptors all stem from a male donor with ankylosing spondylitis or in good health (not recorded which).

This clonotype came up once. The CDR3 DNA reads TGCGCCAGCAGCCGGGGAGAGCTAGCGGGGCCAGATACGCAGTATTTT. Translated: CASSRGELAGPDTQYF. This chain uses TRBV4-1 with TRBJ2-3; TRBD2 aligns across 9 bases. V lost 4 bases and J lost 4; bases outside the gene matches: 9. CDR1 is MGHRA and CDR2 is YSYEKL in the germline V gene. This CDR3 is 16 amino acids long.

This clonotype was detected only a few times. V gene TRBV20-1 combines with J gene TRBJ1-3; 9 bases line up with TRBD1. The CDR3 extends over 14 amino acids. Germline loops: CDR1 DFQATT, CDR2 SNEGSKA (reference sequence). Unmatched junction bases numbered 5, after V lost 6 bases and J lost 2 bases. The CDR3 DNA follows: TGCAGTGCACCAGACAGGGGGACTGGAAACACCATATATTTT. Translated, it gives CSAPDRGTGNTIYF.

This clonotype was counted only a few times. The CDR3 loop reads CASSEALQGNYGYTF. CDR3 coding DNA: TGTGCCAGCAGTGAAGCGCTTCAGGGGAACTATGGCTACACCTTC. This sequence joins TRBV2 and TRBJ1-2, with D possibly TRBD1 on 6 matching bases. Trimming stripped 0 bases from V and 2 bases from J, with 10 bases between. This CDR3 has 15 residues. From germline, CDR1 is SNHLY and CDR2 FYNNEI.